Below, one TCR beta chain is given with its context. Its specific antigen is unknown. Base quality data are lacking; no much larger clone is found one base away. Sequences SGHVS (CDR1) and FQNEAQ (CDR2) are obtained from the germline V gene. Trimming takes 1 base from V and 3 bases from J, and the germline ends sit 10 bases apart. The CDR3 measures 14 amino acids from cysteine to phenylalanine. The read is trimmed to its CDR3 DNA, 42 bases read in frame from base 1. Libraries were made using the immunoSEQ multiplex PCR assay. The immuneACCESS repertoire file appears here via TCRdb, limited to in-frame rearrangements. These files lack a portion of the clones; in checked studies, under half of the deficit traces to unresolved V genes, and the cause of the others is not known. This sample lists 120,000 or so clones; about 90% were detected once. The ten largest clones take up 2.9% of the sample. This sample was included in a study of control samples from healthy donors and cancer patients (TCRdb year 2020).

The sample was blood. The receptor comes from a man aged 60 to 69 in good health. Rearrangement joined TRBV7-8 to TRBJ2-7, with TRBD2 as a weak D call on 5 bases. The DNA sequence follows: TGTGCCAGCAGCTTAGTGACGGGGTACTACGAGCAGTACTTC. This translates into CASSLVTGYYEQYF.